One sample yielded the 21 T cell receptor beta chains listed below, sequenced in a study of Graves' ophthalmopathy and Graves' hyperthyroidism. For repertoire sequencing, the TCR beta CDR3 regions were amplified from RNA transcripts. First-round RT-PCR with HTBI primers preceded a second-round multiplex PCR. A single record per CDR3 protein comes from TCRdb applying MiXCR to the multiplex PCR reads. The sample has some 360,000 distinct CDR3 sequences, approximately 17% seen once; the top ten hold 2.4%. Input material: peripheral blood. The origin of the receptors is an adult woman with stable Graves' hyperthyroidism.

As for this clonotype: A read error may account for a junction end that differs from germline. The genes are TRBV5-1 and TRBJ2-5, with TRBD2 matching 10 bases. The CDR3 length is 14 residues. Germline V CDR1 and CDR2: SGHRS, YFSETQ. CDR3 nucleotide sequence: TGCGCCAGCAGGAGCGGGAGGGGGCAAGAGACCCGGTACTTC. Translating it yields CASRSGRGQETRYF.

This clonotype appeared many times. This chain's CDR3 is CASSQPQGVQEQYF. As DNA, the CDR3 is TGTGCCAGCAGCCAACCACAGGGGGTCCAGGAGCAGTACTTC. V is TRBV3-1 and J is TRBJ2-7; 8 bases are shared with TRBD1. CDR3 length equals 14 residues. V lost 2 bases to trimming and J lost 7 bases; unmatched junction nucleotides: 7. Per the germline V gene, CDR1 is LGHDT and CDR2 is YNNKEL (reference sequence).

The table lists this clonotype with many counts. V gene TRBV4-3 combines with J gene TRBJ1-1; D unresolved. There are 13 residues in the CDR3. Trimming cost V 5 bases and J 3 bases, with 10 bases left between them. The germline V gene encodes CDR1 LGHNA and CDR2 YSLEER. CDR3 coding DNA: TGCGCCAGCAGCGGGGAGGAGTACACTGAAGCTTTCTTT. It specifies CASSGEEYTEAFF.

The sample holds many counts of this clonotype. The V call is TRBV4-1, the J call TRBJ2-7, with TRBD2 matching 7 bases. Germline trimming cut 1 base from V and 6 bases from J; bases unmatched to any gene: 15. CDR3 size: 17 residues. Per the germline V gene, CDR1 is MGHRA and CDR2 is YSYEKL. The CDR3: CASSQGSVGEGYFEQYF. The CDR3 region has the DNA TGCGCCAGCAGCCAAGGGTCGGTGGGGGAGGGTTATTTCGAGCAGTACTTC.

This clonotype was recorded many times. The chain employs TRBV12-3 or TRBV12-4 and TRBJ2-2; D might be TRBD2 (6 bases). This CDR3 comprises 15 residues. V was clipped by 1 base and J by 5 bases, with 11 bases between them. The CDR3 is CASSLVGGWTGELFF. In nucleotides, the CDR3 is TGTGCCAGCAGTTTAGTGGGAGGATGGACCGGGGAGCTGTTTTTT.

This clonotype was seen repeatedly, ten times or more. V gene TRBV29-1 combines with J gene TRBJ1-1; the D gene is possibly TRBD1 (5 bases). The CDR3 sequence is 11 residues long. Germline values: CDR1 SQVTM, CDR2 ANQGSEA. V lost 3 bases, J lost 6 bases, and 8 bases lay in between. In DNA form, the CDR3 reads TGCAGCGTTGACAGGGAGCCTGAAGCTTTCTTT. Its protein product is CSVDREPEAFF.

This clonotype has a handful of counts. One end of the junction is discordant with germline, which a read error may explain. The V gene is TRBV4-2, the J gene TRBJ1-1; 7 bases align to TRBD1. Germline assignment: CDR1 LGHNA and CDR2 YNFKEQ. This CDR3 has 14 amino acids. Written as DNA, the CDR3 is TGTGCCTGTAAACCCGGGACAGCGAACACTGAAGCTTGCTTT. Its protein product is CACKPGTANTEACF.

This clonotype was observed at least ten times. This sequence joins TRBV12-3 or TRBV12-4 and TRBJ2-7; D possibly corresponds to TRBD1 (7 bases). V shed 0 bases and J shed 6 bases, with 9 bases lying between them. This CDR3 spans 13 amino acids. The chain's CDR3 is CASSLAQGGEQYF. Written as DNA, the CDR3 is TGTGCCAGCAGTTTAGCGCAGGGGGGCGAGCAGTACTTC.

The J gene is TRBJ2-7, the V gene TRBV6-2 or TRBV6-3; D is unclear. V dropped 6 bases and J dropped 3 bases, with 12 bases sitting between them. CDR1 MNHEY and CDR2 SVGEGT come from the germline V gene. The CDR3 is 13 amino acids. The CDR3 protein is CASRVSRVYEQYF. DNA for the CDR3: TGTGCCAGCAGGGTTTCTAGGGTCTACGAGCAGTACTTC.

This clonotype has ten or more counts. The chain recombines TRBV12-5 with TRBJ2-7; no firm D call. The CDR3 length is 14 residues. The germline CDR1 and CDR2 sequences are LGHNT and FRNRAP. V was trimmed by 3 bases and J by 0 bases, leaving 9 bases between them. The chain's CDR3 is CASGFSDSSYEQYF. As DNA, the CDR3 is TGTGCTAGTGGTTTCTCAGATAGCTCCTACGAGCAGTACTTC.

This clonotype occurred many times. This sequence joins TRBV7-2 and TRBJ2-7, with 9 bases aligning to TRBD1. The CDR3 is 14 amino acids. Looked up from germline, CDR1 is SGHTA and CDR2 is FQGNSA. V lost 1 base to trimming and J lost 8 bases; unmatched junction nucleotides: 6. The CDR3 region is CASSLVVGTGKQYF. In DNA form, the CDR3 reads TGTGCCAGCAGCTTAGTAGTTGGGACAGGGAAGCAGTACTTC. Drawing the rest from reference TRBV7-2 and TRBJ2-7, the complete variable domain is GAGVSQSPSNKVTEKGKDVELRCDPISGHTALYWYRQSLGQGLEFLIYFQGNSAPDKSGLPSDRFSAERTGGSVSTLTIQRTQQEDSAVYLCASSLVVGTGKQYFGPGTRLTVT.

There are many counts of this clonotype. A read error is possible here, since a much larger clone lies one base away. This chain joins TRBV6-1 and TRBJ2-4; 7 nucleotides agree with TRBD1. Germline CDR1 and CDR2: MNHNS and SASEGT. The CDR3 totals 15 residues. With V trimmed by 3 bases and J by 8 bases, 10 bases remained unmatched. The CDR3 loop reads CASSDLWDRVDIQYF. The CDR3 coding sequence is TGTGCCAGCAGTGATCTTTGGGACAGAGTAGACATTCAGTACTTC.

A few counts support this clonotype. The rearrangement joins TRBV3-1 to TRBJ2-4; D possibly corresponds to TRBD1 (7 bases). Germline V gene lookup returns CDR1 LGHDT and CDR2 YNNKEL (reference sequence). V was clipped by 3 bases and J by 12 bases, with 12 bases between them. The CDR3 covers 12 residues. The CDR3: CASSQRRDSQYF. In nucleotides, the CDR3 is TGTGCCAGCAGCCAGAGGAGGGACAGTCAGTACTTC.

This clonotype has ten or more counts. The CDR3 protein is CASSLVGANTGELFF. CDR3 DNA: TGTGCCAGCAGTTTGGTGGGAGCTAACACCGGGGAGCTGTTTTTT. This chain joins TRBV12-3 or TRBV12-4 and TRBJ2-2, with D maybe TRBD2 (5 bases). V was pared by 3 bases and J by 2 bases, with 10 bases between. This CDR3 is 15 amino acids long.

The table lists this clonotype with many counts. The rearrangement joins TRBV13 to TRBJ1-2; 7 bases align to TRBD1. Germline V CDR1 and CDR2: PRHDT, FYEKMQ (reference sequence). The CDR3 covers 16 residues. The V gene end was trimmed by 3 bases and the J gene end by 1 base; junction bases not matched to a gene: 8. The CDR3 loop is CASSFLDREINYGYTF. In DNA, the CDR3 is TGTGCCAGCAGCTTTCTTGACAGGGAAATTAACTATGGCTACACCTTC.

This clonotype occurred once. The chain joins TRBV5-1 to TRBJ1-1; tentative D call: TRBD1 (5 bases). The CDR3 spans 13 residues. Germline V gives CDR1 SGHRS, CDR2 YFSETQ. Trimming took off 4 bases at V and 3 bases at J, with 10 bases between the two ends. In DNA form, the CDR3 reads TGCGCCAGCAGCCGGGGCATGGACACTGAAGCTTTCTTT. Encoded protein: CASSRGMDTEAFF. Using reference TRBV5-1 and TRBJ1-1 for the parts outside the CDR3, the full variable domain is KAGVTQTPRYLIKTRGQQVTLSCSPISGHRSVSWYQQTPGQGLQFLFEYFSETQRNKGNFPGRFSGRQFSNSRSEMNVSTLELGDSALYLCASSRGMDTEAFFGQGTRLTVV.

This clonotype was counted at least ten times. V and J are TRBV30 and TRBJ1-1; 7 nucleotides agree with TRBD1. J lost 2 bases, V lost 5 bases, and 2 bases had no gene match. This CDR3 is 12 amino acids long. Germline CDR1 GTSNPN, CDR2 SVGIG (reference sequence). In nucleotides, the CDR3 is TGTGCCTGGGGACAGGCCAACACTGAAGCTTTCTTT. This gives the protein CAWGQANTEAFF.

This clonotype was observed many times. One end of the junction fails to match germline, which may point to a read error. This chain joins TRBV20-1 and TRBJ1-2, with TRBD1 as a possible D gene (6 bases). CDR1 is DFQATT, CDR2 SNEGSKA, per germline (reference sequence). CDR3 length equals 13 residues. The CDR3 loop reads CSAGGAANYGHTF. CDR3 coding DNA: TGCAGTGCTGGGGGGGCGGCTAACTATGGCCACACCTTC.

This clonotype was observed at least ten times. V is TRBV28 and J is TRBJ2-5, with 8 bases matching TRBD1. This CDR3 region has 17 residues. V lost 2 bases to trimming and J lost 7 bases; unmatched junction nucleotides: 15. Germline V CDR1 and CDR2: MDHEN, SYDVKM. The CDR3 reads CASSLGLGRGLEWTQYF. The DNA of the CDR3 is TGTGCCAGCAGTTTAGGATTGGGCAGGGGGCTTGAATGGACCCAGTACTTC.

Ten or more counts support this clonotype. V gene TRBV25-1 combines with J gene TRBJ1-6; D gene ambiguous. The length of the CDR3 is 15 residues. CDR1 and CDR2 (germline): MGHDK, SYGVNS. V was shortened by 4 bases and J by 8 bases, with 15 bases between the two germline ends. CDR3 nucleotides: TGTGCCAGCAGTGCAAGCCGGGGTGCGGATTCACCCCTCCACTTT. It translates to CASSASRGADSPLHF. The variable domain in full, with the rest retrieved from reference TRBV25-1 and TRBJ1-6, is EADIYQTPRYLVIGTGKKITLECSQTMGHDKMYWYQQDPGMELHLIHYSYGVNSTEKGDLSSESTVSRIRTEHFPLTLESARPSHTSQYLCASSASRGADSPLHFGNGTRLTVT.

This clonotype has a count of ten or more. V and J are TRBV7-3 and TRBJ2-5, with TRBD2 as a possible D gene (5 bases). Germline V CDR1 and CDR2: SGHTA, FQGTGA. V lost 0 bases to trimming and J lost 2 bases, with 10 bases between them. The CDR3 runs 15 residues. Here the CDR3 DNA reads TGTGCCAGCAGCTTAACGGCTAGCCCTCAAGAGACCCAGTACTTC. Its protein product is CASSLTASPQETQYF.